This record looks at one TCR beta chain sequence and its context. Its antigen is still unknown. The PCR used 52 TRBV and 13 TRBJ primers. The data were produced by immunoSEQ multiplex PCR, yet TCRdb's version contains in-frame clones alone and is incomplete. The sample carries around 29,000 clones, roughly 90% recorded once. The source of the sample is a study of regulatory T cells. Notes on the study in general: Patient repertoires had restricted TRB V-J pairs and skewed V and J usage, most in Tregs. In CD3G-deficient patients, conventional CD4+ T cells were enriched for hydrophobic CDR3 residues at positions 6 and 7.

CDR1 is SNHLY, CDR2 FYNNEI, per germline. This CDR3 contains 12 residues. V lost 10 bases to trimming and J lost 9 bases, with 18 bases between them. Autoimmunity was present in every CD3G-deficient patient, worse in two. Patients, 2 to 39 years old, had expanded memory T-cell proportions. Regulatory (CD25-high CD127-low) and conventional (CD25-low CD127-high) CD4+ T cells were sorted separately. The rearrangement uses TRBV2 and TRBJ1-2; maybe TRBD1 (5 bases). Sample: conventional CD4+ T cells sorted from blood. This TCR derives from a person aged 18-35 years with CD3G deficiency. The DNA of the CDR3 is TGTGCCACCTTCCCGGGACGGCCTTGCTACACCTTC. Encoded protein: CATFPGRPCYTF.